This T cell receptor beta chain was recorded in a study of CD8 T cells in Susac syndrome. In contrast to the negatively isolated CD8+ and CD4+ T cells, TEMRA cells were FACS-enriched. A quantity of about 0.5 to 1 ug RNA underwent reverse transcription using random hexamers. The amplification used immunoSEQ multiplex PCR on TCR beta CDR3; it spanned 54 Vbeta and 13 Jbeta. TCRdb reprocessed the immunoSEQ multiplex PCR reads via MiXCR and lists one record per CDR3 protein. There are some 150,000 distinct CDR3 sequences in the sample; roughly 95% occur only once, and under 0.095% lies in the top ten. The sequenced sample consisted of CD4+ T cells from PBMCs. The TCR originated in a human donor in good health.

This chain's CDR3 is CASSSRTGGYYNEQFF. CDR3 DNA sequence: TGTGCCAGCAGCTCGAGGACAGGGGGATACTACAATGAGCAGTTCTTC. The chain combines TRBV7-2 with TRBJ2-1; 10 bases map to TRBD1. CDR3 length equals 16 residues. Germline V gene data show CDR1 as SGHTA and CDR2 as FQGNSA. Unmatched junction bases numbered 6, after V lost 4 bases and J lost 3 bases.